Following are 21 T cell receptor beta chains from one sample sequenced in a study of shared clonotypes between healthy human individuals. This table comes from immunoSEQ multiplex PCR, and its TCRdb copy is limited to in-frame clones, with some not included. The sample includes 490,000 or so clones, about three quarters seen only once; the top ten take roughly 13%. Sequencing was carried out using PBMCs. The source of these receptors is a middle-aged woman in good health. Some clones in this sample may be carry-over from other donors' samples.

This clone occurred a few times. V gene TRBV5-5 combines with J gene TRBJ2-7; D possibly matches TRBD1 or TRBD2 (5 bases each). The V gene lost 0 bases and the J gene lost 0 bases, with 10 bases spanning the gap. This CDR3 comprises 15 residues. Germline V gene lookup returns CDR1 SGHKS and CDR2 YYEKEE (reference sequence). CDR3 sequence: CASSLAGPLSYEQYF. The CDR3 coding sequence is TGTGCCAGCAGCTTGGCGGGGCCCCTCTCCTACGAGCAGTACTTC.

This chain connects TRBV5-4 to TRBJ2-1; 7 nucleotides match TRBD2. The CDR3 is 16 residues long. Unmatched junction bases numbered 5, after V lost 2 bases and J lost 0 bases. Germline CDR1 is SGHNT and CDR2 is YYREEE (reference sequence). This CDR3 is CASSFGGGRSYNEQFF. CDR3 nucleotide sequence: TGTGCCAGCAGCTTTGGGGGAGGGCGCTCCTACAATGAGCAGTTCTTC.

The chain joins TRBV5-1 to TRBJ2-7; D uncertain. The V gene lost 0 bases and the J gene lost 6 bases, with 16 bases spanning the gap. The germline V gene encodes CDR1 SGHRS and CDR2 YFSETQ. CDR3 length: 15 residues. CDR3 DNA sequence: TGCGCCAGCAGCTTGGTGGCGGAACCCTTCGTCGAGCAGTACTTC. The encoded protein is CASSLVAEPFVEQYF.

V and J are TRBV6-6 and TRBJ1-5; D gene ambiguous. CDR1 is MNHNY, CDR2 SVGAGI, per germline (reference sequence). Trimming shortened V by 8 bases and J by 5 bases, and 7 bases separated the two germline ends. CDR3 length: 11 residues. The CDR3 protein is CASGRDQPQHF. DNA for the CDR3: TGTGCCAGCGGACGGGATCAGCCCCAGCATTTT.

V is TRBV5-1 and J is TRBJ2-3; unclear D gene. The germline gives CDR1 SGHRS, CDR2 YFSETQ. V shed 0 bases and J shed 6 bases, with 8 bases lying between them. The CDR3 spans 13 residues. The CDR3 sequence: CASSLEVEDTQYF. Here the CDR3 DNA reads TGCGCCAGCAGCTTGGAGGTGGAGGATACGCAGTATTTT. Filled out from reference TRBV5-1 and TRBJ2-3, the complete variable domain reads KAGVTQTPRYLIKTRGQQVTLSCSPISGHRSVSWYQQTPGQGLQFLFEYFSETQRNKGNFPGRFSGRQFSNSRSEMNVSTLELGDSALYLCASSLEVEDTQYFGPGTRLTVL.

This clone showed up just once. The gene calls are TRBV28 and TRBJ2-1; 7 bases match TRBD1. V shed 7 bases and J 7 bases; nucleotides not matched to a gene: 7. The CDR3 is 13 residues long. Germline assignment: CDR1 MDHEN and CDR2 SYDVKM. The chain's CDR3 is CASNSLQGNEQFF. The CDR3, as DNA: TGTGCCAGCAATTCCCTACAGGGGAATGAGCAGTTCTTC.

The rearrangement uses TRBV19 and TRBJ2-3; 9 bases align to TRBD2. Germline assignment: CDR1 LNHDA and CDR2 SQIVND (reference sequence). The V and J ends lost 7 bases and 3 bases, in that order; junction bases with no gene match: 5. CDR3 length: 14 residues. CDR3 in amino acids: CASTFSGRTDTQYF. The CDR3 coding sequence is TGTGCCAGTACCTTTAGCGGGAGAACAGATACGCAGTATTTT.

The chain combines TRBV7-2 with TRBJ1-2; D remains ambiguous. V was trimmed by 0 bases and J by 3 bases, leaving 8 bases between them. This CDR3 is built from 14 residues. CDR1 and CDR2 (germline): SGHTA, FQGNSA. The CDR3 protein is CASSLALGDYGYTF. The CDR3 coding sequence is TGTGCCAGCAGCTTAGCGCTCGGGGACTATGGCTACACCTTC.

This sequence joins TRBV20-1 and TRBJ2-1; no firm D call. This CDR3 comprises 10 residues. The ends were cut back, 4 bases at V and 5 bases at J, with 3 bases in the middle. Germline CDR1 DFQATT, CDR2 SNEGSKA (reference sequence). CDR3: CSATDNEQFF. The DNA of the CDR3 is TGCAGTGCTACAGACAATGAGCAGTTCTTC.

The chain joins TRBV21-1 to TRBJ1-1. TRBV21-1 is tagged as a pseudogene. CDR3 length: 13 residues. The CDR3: CASNWGADTEAFF. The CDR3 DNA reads TGTGCCAGCAATTGGGGGGCGGACACTGAAGCTTTCTTT.

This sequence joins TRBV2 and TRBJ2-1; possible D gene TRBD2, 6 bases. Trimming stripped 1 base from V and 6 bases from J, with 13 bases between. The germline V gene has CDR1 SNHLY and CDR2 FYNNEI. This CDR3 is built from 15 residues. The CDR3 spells CASSEEVLAPNEQFF. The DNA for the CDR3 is TGTGCCAGCAGTGAAGAGGTACTAGCTCCCAATGAGCAGTTCTTC.

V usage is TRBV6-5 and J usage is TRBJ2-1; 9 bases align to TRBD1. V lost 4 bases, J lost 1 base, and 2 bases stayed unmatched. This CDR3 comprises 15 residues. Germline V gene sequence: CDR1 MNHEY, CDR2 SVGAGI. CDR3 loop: CASSWDRESYNEQFF. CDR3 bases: TGTGCCAGCAGTTGGGACAGGGAATCCTACAATGAGCAGTTCTTC.

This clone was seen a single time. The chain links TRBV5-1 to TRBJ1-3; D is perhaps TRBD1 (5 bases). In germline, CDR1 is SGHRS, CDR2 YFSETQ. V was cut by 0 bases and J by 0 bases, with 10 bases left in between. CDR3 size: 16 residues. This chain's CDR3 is CASSLGARDSGNTIYF. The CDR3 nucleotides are TGCGCCAGCAGCTTGGGGGCCAGGGACTCTGGAAACACCATATATTTT.

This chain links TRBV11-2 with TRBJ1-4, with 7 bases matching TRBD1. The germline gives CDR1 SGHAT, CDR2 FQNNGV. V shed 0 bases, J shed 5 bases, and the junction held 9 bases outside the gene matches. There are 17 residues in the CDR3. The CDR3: CASSLDWVGQINEKLFF. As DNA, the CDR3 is TGTGCCAGCAGCTTAGATTGGGTGGGACAGATAAATGAAAAACTGTTTTTT.

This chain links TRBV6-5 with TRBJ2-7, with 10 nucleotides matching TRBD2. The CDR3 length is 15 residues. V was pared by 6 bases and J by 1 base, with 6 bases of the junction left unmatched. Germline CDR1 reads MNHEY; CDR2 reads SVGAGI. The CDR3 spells CASRYSGRSSYEQYF. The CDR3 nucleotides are TGTGCCAGCAGATATAGCGGGAGGAGTTCCTACGAGCAGTACTTC.

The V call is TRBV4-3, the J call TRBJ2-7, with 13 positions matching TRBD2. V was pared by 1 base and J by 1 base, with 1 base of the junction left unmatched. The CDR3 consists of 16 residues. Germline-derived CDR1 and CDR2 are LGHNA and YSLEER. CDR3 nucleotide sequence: TGCGCCAGCAGCCAAGGGACTAGCGGGAGATCCTACGAGCAGTACTTC. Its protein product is CASSQGTSGRSYEQYF.

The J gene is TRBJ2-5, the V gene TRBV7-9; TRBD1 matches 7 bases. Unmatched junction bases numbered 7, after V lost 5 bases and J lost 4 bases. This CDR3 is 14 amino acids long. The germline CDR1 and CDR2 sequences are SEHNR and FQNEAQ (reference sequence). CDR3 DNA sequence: TGTGCCAGCAGCACCTCTGACAGGGTAGAGACCCAGTACTTC. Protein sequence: CASSTSDRVETQYF.

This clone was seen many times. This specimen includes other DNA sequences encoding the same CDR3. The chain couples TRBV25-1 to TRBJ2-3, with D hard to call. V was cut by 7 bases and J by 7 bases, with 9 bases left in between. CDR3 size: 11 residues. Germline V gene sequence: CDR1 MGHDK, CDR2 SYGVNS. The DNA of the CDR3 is TGTGCCAGCACGCAGTCACATACGCAGTATTTT. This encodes CASTQSHTQYF.

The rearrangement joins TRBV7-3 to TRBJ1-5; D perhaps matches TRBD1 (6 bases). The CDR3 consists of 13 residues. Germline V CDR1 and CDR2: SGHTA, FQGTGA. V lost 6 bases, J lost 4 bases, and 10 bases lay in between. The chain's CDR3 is CASSTGINQPQHF. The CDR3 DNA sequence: TGTGCCAGCAGTACAGGGATTAATCAGCCCCAGCATTTT.

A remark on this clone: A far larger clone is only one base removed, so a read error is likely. As DNA, the CDR3 is TGTGCCAGCAGCTTACTAGCGGGAGTAGTAGATGAGCAGTTCTTC. Its protein product is CASSLLAGVVDEQFF. V gene TRBV5-6 combines with J gene TRBJ2-1; 11 positions agree with TRBD2. The trim removed 2 bases at V and 8 bases at J, leaving 6 bases unmatched. This CDR3 contains 15 residues. CDR1 and CDR2 (germline): SGHDT, YYEEEE.

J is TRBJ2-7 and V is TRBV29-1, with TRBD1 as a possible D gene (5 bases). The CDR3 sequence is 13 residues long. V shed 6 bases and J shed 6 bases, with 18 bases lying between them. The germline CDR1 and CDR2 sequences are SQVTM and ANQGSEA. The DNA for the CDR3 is TGCAGCGTATCCAGGGAAAGCAATTCCGAGCAGTACTTC. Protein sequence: CSVSRESNSEQYF.